The sample holds one count of the clone carrying this T cell receptor beta chain. Its antigen is unknown. This sample was included in a study of shared clonotypes between healthy human individuals. Regarding the study as a whole: Unshared clonotypes carried lower generation probabilities than those common to all four donors. Richness estimates generally favored naive over memory subsets.

Several immunoSEQ plates held equal portions of the genomic DNA taken from each subset. Only in-frame clones appear in the TCRdb table, and some are missing; sequencing was by immunoSEQ multiplex PCR. This table has about 680,000 clones, 72% appearing once. V lost 3 bases to trimming and J lost 5 bases, with 14 bases between them. Germline lookup yields CDR1 WNHNN and CDR2 SYGVQD (reference sequence). The CDR3 loop spans 15 amino acids. The V gene is TRBV10-1, the J gene TRBJ2-1; possibly TRBD1 or TRBD2 for D (5 bases each). This TCR derives from a woman in her thirties in good health. Sequencing was performed on memory CD4+ T cells sorted from blood. Subset indicated: CD45RA-negative fraction. The chain's CDR3 is CASSEPSLGDNEQFF. The CDR3 DNA follows: TGCGCCAGCAGTGAACCGTCACTGGGGGACAATGAGCAGTTCTTC.